One sample yielded the 31 T cell receptor beta chains listed below, sequenced in a study of T cells in narcolepsy. Method: immunoSEQ multiplex PCR; TCRdb's copy keeps in-frame clones and lacks some. Counted here are about 25,000 clones, about four fifths occurring once; the ten biggest clones make up roughly 1.3%. Specimen: CD45RA- memory CD4+ T cells from PBMCs. The receptors shown here come from a human donor with narcolepsy.

The gene calls are TRBV7-2 and TRBJ2-7; D is perhaps TRBD2 (5 bases). This CDR3 has 15 residues. Trimming left V 2 bases short and J 3 bases short, with 14 bases between. CDR1 SGHTA and CDR2 FQGNSA come from the germline V gene. The CDR3 loop is CASSLTGGHHYEQYF. DNA of the CDR3: TGTGCCAGCAGCTTAACGGGCGGGCACCACTACGAGCAGTACTTC.

The rearrangement joins TRBV28 to TRBJ2-5; 7 bases are shared with TRBD2. Germline V gene data show CDR1 as MDHEN and CDR2 as SYDVKM. The length of the CDR3 is 14 residues. V shed 10 bases and J 5 bases; nucleotides not matched to a gene: 13. The CDR3 DNA sequence: TGTGCCACCTCGCTATCGGGAGGTAGGGAGACCCAGTACTTC. It specifies CATSLSGGRETQYF.

The chain employs TRBV5-4 and TRBJ1-1; D remains ambiguous. V lost 2 bases to trimming and J lost 10 bases, with 12 bases between them. Germline-derived CDR1 and CDR2 are SGHNT and YYREEE (reference sequence). The CDR3 contains 12 residues. Here the CDR3 reads CASSFGQRGAFF. The CDR3 DNA is TGTGCCAGCAGCTTTGGGCAGCGGGGAGCTTTCTTT. The full variable domain, its missing parts supplied by reference TRBV5-4 and TRBJ1-1, is ETGVTQSPTHLIKTRGQQVTLRCSSQSGHNTVSWYQQALGQGPQFIFQYYREEENGRGNFPPRFSGLQFPNYSSELNVNALELDDSALYLCASSFGQRGAFFGQGTRLTVV.

This clone turned up a few times. This chain connects TRBV28 to TRBJ2-5; 7 bases fit TRBD1. J was trimmed by 5 bases and V by 5 bases; bases with no gene match: 5. The CDR3 totals 13 residues. CDR1 is MDHEN, CDR2 SYDVKM, per germline. In nucleotides, the CDR3 is TGTGCCAGCAGTCCTTCGGGACAGGAGACCCAGTACTTC. Its protein product is CASSPSGQETQYF.

V and J are TRBV19 and TRBJ1-5, with D possibly TRBD1 on 6 matching bases. Trimming removed 6 bases at V and 2 bases at J, with 17 bases between. The CDR3 runs to 16 residues. CDR1 is LNHDA, CDR2 SQIVND, per germline (reference sequence). CDR3 sequence (DNA): TGTGCCAGTAGCACCACCGGGGGGCATGGCAATCAGCCCCAGCATTTT. Protein: CASSTTGGHGNQPQHF.

This clone was picked up one time. The DNA for the CDR3 is TGTGCCAGCACCTTGGGACAGGGGTTCTACGAGCAGTACTTC. Encoded protein: CASTLGQGFYEQYF. The V call is TRBV28, the J call TRBJ2-5, with 10 bases fitting TRBD1. TRBJ2-7 matches the DNA end more closely, so the J call is doubtful. CDR3 length equals 14 residues. Germline assignment: CDR1 MDHEN and CDR2 SYDVKM.

The chain combines TRBV29-1 with TRBJ2-7, with 11 bases lining up with TRBD1. Per the germline V gene, CDR1 is SQVTM and CDR2 is ANQGSEA. This CDR3 comprises 13 residues. Trimming took 5 bases from V and 4 from J; bases not matched to a gene: 4. The CDR3 region is CSVSRDRGYEQYF. As DNA, the CDR3 is TGCAGCGTTAGCCGGGACAGGGGGTACGAGCAGTACTTC.

The chain carries TRBV19 and TRBJ1-4; D not certain. CDR1 and CDR2 (germline): LNHDA, SQIVND (reference sequence). V was pared by 6 bases and J by 6 bases, with 11 bases between. There are 13 residues in the CDR3. The chain's CDR3 is CASRTGVDEKLFF. In DNA, the CDR3 is TGTGCCAGTAGGACCGGGGTGGATGAAAAACTGTTTTTT.

The rearrangement uses TRBV2 and TRBJ1-6; the D gene is possibly TRBD1 (6 bases). Germline V gene data show CDR1 as SNHLY and CDR2 as FYNNEI. This CDR3 is 15 amino acids long. With 4 bases removed from V and 5 bases from J, the gap between germline ends came to 12 bases. The CDR3 DNA reads as TGTGCCAGCAGTGTTTTGGACAGAGATAATTCACCCCTCCACTTT. It is translated as CASSVLDRDNSPLHF.

The gene calls are TRBV6-5 and TRBJ2-5; D ambiguous. Looked up from germline, CDR1 is MNHEY and CDR2 is SVGAGI. Trimming removed 0 bases at V and 5 bases at J, with 7 bases between. The CDR3 is 13 amino acids. The CDR3 bases are TGTGCCAGCAGTTACTCAGCCAGTGAGACCCAGTACTTC. Its protein product is CASSYSASETQYF.

This clone occurred once. This chain links TRBV4-3 with TRBJ1-4; 9 bases map to TRBD1. The CDR3 contains 15 residues. CDR1 and CDR2 from the germline V gene are LGHNA and YSLEER. The ends lost 0 bases at V and 5 bases at J; junction bases unmatched: 1. The CDR3 region has the DNA TGCGCCAGCAGCCAAGACGGGACAGGGAATGAAAAACTGTTTTTT. Protein: CASSQDGTGNEKLFF.

The chain links TRBV7-2 to TRBJ2-5; possible D gene TRBD2, 6 bases. Germline-derived CDR1 and CDR2 are SGHTA and FQGNSA. The ends were cut back, 5 bases at V and 2 bases at J, with 18 bases in the middle. The CDR3 totals 16 residues. CDR3 protein: CASSPSGRGSQETQYF. Written as DNA, the CDR3 is TGTGCCAGCAGCCCGAGTGGGCGGGGATCACAAGAGACCCAGTACTTC.

V is TRBV7-8 and J is TRBJ2-5; 11 bases are shared with TRBD2. The ends lost 5 bases at V and 5 bases at J; junction bases unmatched: 16. The CDR3 covers 18 residues. Germline CDR1 is SGHVS and CDR2 is FQNEAQ. In DNA form, the CDR3 reads TGTGCCAGCAGCCTCCGCGCCCAACTAGCGGGAGTTTCGGAGACCCAGTACTTC. This translates into CASSLRAQLAGVSETQYF.

The table lists this clone with a few counts. The V gene is TRBV7-8, the J gene TRBJ2-7; 9 nucleotides match TRBD1. The J segment lost 3 bases and the V segment lost 5 bases, leaving 8 bases of the junction unmatched. Germline CDR1 and CDR2: SGHVS and FQNEAQ. The CDR3 consists of 15 residues. The CDR3 is CASSQQGAPSYEQYF. The CDR3 DNA is TGTGCCAGCAGCCAACAGGGGGCGCCAAGCTACGAGCAGTACTTC.

The chain couples TRBV11-2 to TRBJ1-1; 9 bases map to TRBD1. This CDR3 is 13 amino acids long. The J segment lost 4 bases and the V segment lost 5 bases, leaving 2 bases of the junction unmatched. Germline CDR1 reads SGHAT; CDR2 reads FQNNGV. The CDR3 loop is CASSLDRGTEAFF. For the CDR3, the DNA is TGTGCCAGCAGCCTGGACAGGGGCACTGAAGCTTTCTTT.

The chain couples TRBV4-1 to TRBJ1-3; 7 nucleotides agree with TRBD1. The CDR3 spans 17 residues. J gave up 0 bases and V 0 bases, and 5 bases lay outside the gene matches. Germline V gene data show CDR1 as MGHRA and CDR2 as YSYEKL. CDR3 sequence reads: CASSQEGDSSSGNTIYF. The DNA of the CDR3 is TGCGCCAGCAGCCAAGAGGGGGACAGCAGCTCTGGAAACACCATATATTTT.

In its sample, this clone was seen once. The rearrangement links TRBV7-9 to TRBJ2-1, with TRBD2 as a possible D gene (5 bases). The ends were cut back, 3 bases at V and 0 bases at J, with 12 bases in the middle. Germline CDR1 and CDR2: SEHNR and FQNEAQ (reference sequence). This CDR3 spans 16 amino acids. CDR3 bases: TGTGCCAGCAGCTTTTTGGCGGGCAGCTCCTACAATGAGCAGTTCTTC. Translated: CASSFLAGSSYNEQFF.

The gene calls are TRBV28 and TRBJ1-1; maybe TRBD1 (5 bases). Germline CDR1 and CDR2: MDHEN and SYDVKM. The CDR3 consists of 13 residues. Trimming cost V 7 bases and J 5 bases, with 14 bases left between them. CDR3 DNA sequence: TGTGCCAGCACCCCCCAGGGTTGGACTGAAGCTTTCTTT. Amino acids: CASTPQGWTEAFF.

The chain uses TRBV6-1 and TRBJ2-3; D is ambiguous. The V end lost 1 base, the J end lost 0 bases, and 8 bases lay between the germline ends. The CDR3 extends over 15 amino acids. The V gene's germline CDR1 is MNHNS and CDR2 SASEGT. Written as DNA, the CDR3 is TGTGCCAGCAGTGAAGAGCAGAGAAGCACAGATACGCAGTATTTT. This gives the protein CASSEEQRSTDTQYF.

The rearrangement joins TRBV5-1 to TRBJ1-2, with D possibly being TRBD1 (5 bases). V was clipped by 4 bases and J by 4 bases, with 17 bases between them. Germline-derived CDR1 and CDR2 are SGHRS and YFSETQ. The CDR3 runs 15 residues. CDR3 bases: TGCGCCAGCAGCATAGACACAGGACTAGGCTATGGCTACACCTTC. The encoded protein is CASSIDTGLGYGYTF.

V and J are TRBV2 and TRBJ1-4; D gene unclear. V lost 3 bases to trimming and J lost 3 bases, with 8 bases between them. CDR3 length equals 14 residues. CDR1 and CDR2 (germline): SNHLY, FYNNEI. The CDR3 nucleotides are TGTGCCAGCAGTGATAACTTGGCTAATGAAAAACTGTTTTTT. Encoded protein: CASSDNLANEKLFF.

This clone was picked up a small number of times. The chain employs TRBV5-3 and TRBJ1-5; D gene unclear. TRBV5-3 is an open reading frame, and its role is uncertain. The CDR3 sequence is 14 residues long. The V end lost 4 bases, the J end lost 6 bases, and 14 bases lay between the germline ends. In nucleotides, the CDR3 is TGTGCCAGAAGCACGAGCGGTTTTGGTCAGCCCCAGCATTTT. Translation: CARSTSGFGQPQHF.

The chain employs TRBV27 and TRBJ1-2; D is unclear. Trimming took off 8 bases at V and 1 base at J, with 8 bases between the two ends. Germline V gives CDR1 MNHEY, CDR2 SMNVEV (reference sequence). CDR3 length: 12 amino acids. The CDR3 reads CASFGSNYGYTF. The CDR3 nucleotides read TGTGCCAGCTTTGGCAGTAACTATGGCTACACCTTC.

The gene calls are TRBV7-2 and TRBJ1-2; 11 positions match TRBD1. The CDR3 covers 15 residues. V lost 5 bases and J lost 6; bases outside the gene matches: 8. CDR1 is SGHTA and CDR2 is FQGNSA in the germline V gene. The chain's CDR3 is CASSQEGTGGDGYTF. In nucleotides, the CDR3 is TGTGCCAGCAGCCAAGAAGGGACAGGGGGTGATGGCTACACCTTC.

This clone was counted only a few times. The rearrangement joins TRBV29-1 to TRBJ2-2, with D possibly matching TRBD2 (5 bases). CDR1 and CDR2 from the germline V gene are SQVTM and ANQGSEA. The CDR3 covers 15 residues. The V and J ends lost 6 bases and 0 bases respectively, with 14 bases between them. CDR3 in DNA: TGCAGCGTGGGGTCGGGAACCTCGAACACCGGGGAGCTGTTTTTT. It encodes CSVGSGTSNTGELFF.

This chain connects TRBV6-6 to TRBJ2-7, with TRBD1 as a possible D gene (7 bases). The length of the CDR3 is 13 residues. In germline, CDR1 is MNHNY, CDR2 SVGAGI (reference sequence). The germline V and J ends were trimmed by 8 bases and 2 bases, with 13 bases remaining between them. The CDR3 sequence is CASARGTAYEQYF. The DNA for the CDR3 is TGTGCCAGCGCACGGGGGACAGCCTACGAGCAGTACTTC.

The chain couples TRBV9 to TRBJ2-3, with TRBD2 matching over 12 bases. With 2 bases clipped from V and 0 bases from J, the junction kept 7 bases outside the gene matches. Per germline, CDR1 SGDLS and CDR2 YYNGEE. The CDR3 totals 18 residues. This CDR3 is CASSVALTSGGSTDTQYF. CDR3 coding DNA: TGTGCCAGCAGCGTTGCCTTGACTAGCGGGGGAAGCACAGATACGCAGTATTTT.

This clone was found once. This rearrangement joins TRBV2 to TRBJ1-1; D might be TRBD1 (6 bases). CDR3 length: 19 residues. CDR1 is SNHLY, CDR2 FYNNEI, per germline. V gave up 6 bases and J gave up 0 bases, with 26 bases separating them. CDR3: CASRAWGTGSGRLNTEAFF. The CDR3 DNA reads as TGTGCCAGCAGAGCGTGGGGTACAGGGAGTGGAAGGCTGAACACTGAAGCTTTCTTT.

V is TRBV2 and J is TRBJ2-5; D could derive from TRBD1 or TRBD2 (6 bases each). Trimming removed 0 bases from V and 4 bases from J, with 12 bases in between. CDR1 and CDR2 from the germline V gene are SNHLY and FYNNEI. The CDR3 length is 15 residues. The chain's CDR3 is CASSEAHGGGETQYF. DNA for the CDR3: TGTGCCAGCAGTGAAGCGCATGGAGGGGGAGAGACCCAGTACTTC. The full variable domain, its missing parts supplied by reference TRBV2 and TRBJ2-5, is EPEVTQTPSHQVTQMGQEVILRCVPISNHLYFYWYRQILGQKVEFLVSFYNNEISEKSEIFDDQFSVERPDGSNFTLKIRSTKLEDSAMYFCASSEAHGGGETQYFGPGTRLLVL.

This clone was detected a few times. The chain uses TRBV5-4 and TRBJ2-1, with TRBD1 matching 7 bases. The CDR3 is made up of 13 amino acids. Germline V gene lookup returns CDR1 SGHNT and CDR2 YYREEE (reference sequence). J lost 9 bases, V lost 4 bases, and 7 bases had no gene match. The CDR3 is CASSVDRDSEQFF. The CDR3 DNA follows: TGTGCCAGCAGCGTGGACCGGGACAGTGAGCAGTTCTTC.

This clone was seen once. This sample includes further DNA sequences coding for the same CDR3. This chain joins TRBV4-3 and TRBJ2-5; D remains unclear. V was clipped by 3 bases and J by 5 bases, with 10 bases between them. Germline V gene data show CDR1 as LGHNA and CDR2 as YSLEER. The CDR3 runs 13 residues. The chain's CDR3 is CASSQGQSETQYF. The CDR3 nucleotides are TGCGCCAGCAGCCAGGGTCAGTCCGAGACCCAGTACTTC.